Listed below are T cell receptor beta chains from one sample, sequenced in a study of long-term antiretroviral therapy in people with HIV. The data were produced by immunoSEQ multiplex PCR, yet TCRdb's version contains in-frame clones alone and is incomplete. Among more than 15,000 clones listed, 90% to 95% were seen once. This specimen was unsorted PBMCs, taken 0.3 years after starting antiretroviral therapy. The receptors here all came from a man aged 60 to 75 with HIV. Each CDR3 is given with its conserved first and last residue. The D gene is left open where the match is weak. Clone sizes are given selectively: once, few, many, or a class where the clone is expanded.

len,v_gene,j_gene,d_gene,abundance,CDR3nt,CDR3aa
14,TRBV5-1,TRBJ2-7,TRBD2,-,TGCGCCAGCAGCTTGGTAGCGGGAGGGTACGAGCAGTACTTC,CASSLVAGGYEQYF
15,TRBV19,TRBJ1-5,-,-,TGTGCCAGTACATGGGGGGATCGGGGCAATCAGCCCCAGCATTTT,CASTWGDRGNQPQHF
13,TRBV29-1,TRBJ1-2,TRBD1,-,TGCAGCGTTAGAAGGGACAGGGTTCAGGGCTACACCTTC,CSVRRDRVQGYTF
13,TRBV18,TRBJ1-1,TRBD1,-,TGTGCCAGTAACATAGGGGGCTTCACTGAAGCTTTCTTT,CASNIGGFTEAFF
15,TRBV5-1,TRBJ1-2,TRBD1,few,TGCGCCAGCAGTTCACAGGGGCTACCTAACTATGGCTACACCTTC,CASSSQGLPNYGYTF
16,TRBV5-5,TRBJ2-3,TRBD2,-,TGTGCCAGCAGCTTGGTGTGGACTAGCCCCACAGATACGCAGTATTTT,CASSLVWTSPTDTQYF
15,TRBV9,TRBJ1-2,TRBD1,-,TGTGCCAGCAGCACCGGGGACAGGGTAAATCGTGGCTACACCTTC,CASSTGDRVNRGYTF
16,TRBV28,TRBJ2-3,-,-,TGTGCCAGCAGTTTACTGGACGGGACTAGCACAGATACGCAGTATTTT,CASSLLDGTSTDTQYF
15,TRBV7-6,TRBJ2-7,-,-,TGTGCCAGCAGCTTCGACGGACGCCTTTCCTACGAGCAGTACTTC,CASSFDGRLSYEQYF
14,TRBV7-9,TRBJ1-2,-,once,TGTGCCAGCAGCTTAGCGACCCCGGAAAGTGGCTACACCTTC,CASSLATPESGYTF
13,TRBV5-5,TRBJ2-7,-,-,TGTGCCAGCAGCTGGGGGTTCTACTACGAGCAGTACTTC,CASSWGFYYEQYF
17,TRBV12-5,TRBJ1-5,-,-,TGTGCTAGTGGTTTGGTATACCAGGGTTATAGCAATCAGCCCCAGCATTTT,CASGLVYQGYSNQPQHF
17,TRBV7-3,TRBJ2-2,TRBD1,once,TGTGCCAGCAGCTTAACGGTGGACAGGGGGGGGCACGGGGAGCTGTTTTTT,CASSLTVDRGGHGELFF
14,TRBV6-5,TRBJ2-5,-,-,TGTGCCAGCAGTTACTCGCCAGGGAGGGAGACCCAGTACTTC,CASSYSPGRETQYF
17,TRBV10-1,TRBJ2-7,-,-,TGCGCCAGCAGTCAGCCCGGGGGCGACTCAAGGGACTACGAGCAGTACTTC,CASSQPGGDSRDYEQYF
15,TRBV2,TRBJ2-7,-,-,TGTGCCTCTCCCCCCGCCATTCTGCGCTCCTACGAGCAGTACTTC,CASPPAILRSYEQYF
16,TRBV5-1,TRBJ2-3,-,-,TGCGCCAGCAGCTTGTCGGCGGGGGCAAGCACAGATACGCAGTATTTT,CASSLSAGASTDTQYF
15,TRBV7-9,TRBJ1-1,TRBD1,once,TGTGCCAGCAGCCGAACGGGACAGTACAACACTGAAGCTTTCTTT,CASSRTGQYNTEAFF
16,TRBV5-1,TRBJ2-1,-,-,TGCGCCAGCAGCTCCGGTGGATTCAGCTCCTACAATGAGCAGTTCTTC,CASSSGGFSSYNEQFF
16,TRBV2,TRBJ2-5,TRBD2,once,TGTGCCAGCAGGAGGTGGTTAGCGGGAGGTCAAGAGACCCAGTACTTC,CASRRWLAGGQETQYF
19,TRBV27,TRBJ2-6,-,-,TGTGCCAGCAGCCACCCCGATGGGGGGGCGCTTCCTGGGGCCAACGTCCTGACTTTC,CASSHPDGGALPGANVLTF
12,TRBV29-1,TRBJ1-1,-,-,TGCAGCGCCGAGAACTTGAACACTGAAGCTTTCTTT,CSAENLNTEAFF
15,TRBV19,TRBJ2-3,-,-,TGTGCCAGTAGTCCCTGGGCAGGGGGCACAGATACGCAGTATTTT,CASSPWAGGTDTQYF
18,TRBV5-1,TRBJ2-7,-,-,TGCGCCAGCAGCTCCCGCCCCCCTCCTCAAGACAGCGGCGACGAGCAGTACTTC,CASSSRPPPQDSGDEQYF
16,TRBV13,TRBJ2-1,TRBD1,-,TGTGCCAGCAGCTTAGGGCAGGGGGCACCCTACAATGAGCAGTTCTTC,CASSLGQGAPYNEQFF
15,TRBV29-1,TRBJ1-1,TRBD1,once,TGCAGCGTTGAACCGGCGACAGGGGATCGCACTGAAGCTTTCTTT,CSVEPATGDRTEAFF
14,TRBV2,TRBJ1-2,TRBD1,-,TGTGCCAGACAGAAATTAGGGGGCGACTATGGCTACACCTTC,CARQKLGGDYGYTF